This TCR beta chain was sequenced in a study of blood T cell repertoires in COVID-19. Whole-study context: Sites in the United States, Italy and Spain provided acute and convalescent COVID-19 samples. PBMCs, B-cell-depleted T cells, or T cells were the source of the cDNA or gDNA that made up the material.

With 4 bases removed from V and 2 bases from J, the gap between germline ends came to 12 bases. The germline V gene has CDR1 SGHTA and CDR2 FQGNSA. CDR3 size: 14 residues. Methods used by the authors: For nucleated cells, counts were estimated from reference gene primer amplification. TCRdb's copy holds only in-frame clones and misses some; the assay was immunoSEQ multiplex PCR. V, J and clone size are taken as reported in that table, and D and trimming were inferred from the DNA itself. The data hold 110,000 or so clones, with roughly 90% observed a single time. The sequence was collected from a human donor in a cohort sampled during active COVID-19. The source material was peripheral blood. The V gene is TRBV7-2, the J gene TRBJ2-7; unclear D gene. CDR3 amino acids: CASSSRWPPYEQYF. Here the CDR3 DNA reads TGTGCCAGCAGCTCCCGCTGGCCTCCCTACGAGCAGTACTTC.